This T cell receptor (beta chain) is drawn from a study of cytomegalovirus exposure and HLA in healthy donors. Points on this clone: Its antigen is unknown.

Sequencing was performed with immunoSEQ multiplex PCR; in TCRdb, only in-frame clones are kept and a portion is missing. The sample lists about 44,000 clones, roughly 93% occurring once. General study findings and limits: Usually a TCR sequence was rare, but some public TCRs were found in many donors. As confirmed in vitro, a few CMV-associated chains were specific for CMV antigens. TCR beta chains numbering some 150 were designated cytomegalovirus-associated.

The CDR3 sequence is 15 residues long. Germline CDR1 and CDR2: MNHNY and SVGAGI (reference sequence). V lost 2 bases to trimming and J lost 7 bases; unmatched junction nucleotides: 7. The sequenced sample consisted of PBMCs. The rearrangement joins TRBV6-6 to TRBJ2-2; 7 bases align to TRBD1. The source of this sequence is a young woman in good health and CMV-seronegative. The DNA of the CDR3 is TGTGCCAGCAGTTACGCACAGGGGTTGAACGGGGAGCTGTTTTTT. This codes for CASSYAQGLNGELFF.